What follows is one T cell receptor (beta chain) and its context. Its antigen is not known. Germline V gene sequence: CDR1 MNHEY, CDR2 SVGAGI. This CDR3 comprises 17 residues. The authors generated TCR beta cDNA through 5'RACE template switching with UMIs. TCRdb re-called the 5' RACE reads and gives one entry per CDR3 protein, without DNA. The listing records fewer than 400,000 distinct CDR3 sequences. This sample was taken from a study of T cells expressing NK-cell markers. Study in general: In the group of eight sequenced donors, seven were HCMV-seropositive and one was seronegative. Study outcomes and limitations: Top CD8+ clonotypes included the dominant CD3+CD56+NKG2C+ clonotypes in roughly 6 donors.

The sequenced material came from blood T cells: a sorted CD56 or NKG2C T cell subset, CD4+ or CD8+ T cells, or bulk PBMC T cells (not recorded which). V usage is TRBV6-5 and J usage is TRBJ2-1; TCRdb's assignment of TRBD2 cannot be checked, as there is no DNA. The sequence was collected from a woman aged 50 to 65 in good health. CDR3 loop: CASSYSKTSGAPNEQFF.